This T cell receptor beta chain originates from a study of CD8 T cells in Susac syndrome. RNA totalling 0.5 to 1 ug underwent reverse transcription with random hexamers. The authors amplified TCR beta CDR3 across 54 Vbeta and 13 Jbeta using immunoSEQ multiplex PCR. Each CDR3 protein gets one entry after TCRdb re-called the immunoSEQ multiplex PCR reads with MiXCR. There are some 110,000 distinct CDR3 sequences in the sample; 85% to 95% occur only once, and approximately 0.097% lies in the top ten. CD8+ and CD4+ T cells from blood underwent TCR beta sequencing. The multiple sclerosis control group consisted of treatment-naive patients whose relapsing-remitting disease, which was either stable or active, fulfilled revised McDonald criteria. TEMRA cells were enriched by FACS, and CD4+ and CD8+ T cells were negatively isolated. The CDR3 totals 15 residues. From germline, CDR1 is SGHRS and CDR2 YFSETQ. The V gene lost 2 bases and the J gene lost 0 bases, with 6 bases spanning the gap.

The rearrangement joins TRBV5-1 to TRBJ2-6; D is unclear. Input material: CD4+ T cells from PBMCs. This TCR came from a human donor with multiple sclerosis. The CDR3 DNA reads as TGCGCCAGCAGCTTTATAAGCTCTGGGGCCAACGTCCTGACTTTC. It specifies CASSFISSGANVLTF.